This T cell receptor (beta chain) was observed in a study of shared clonotypes between healthy human individuals. Looking at the study overall: Donors had three CD4 naive, three CD4 memory, two CD8 naive and one CD8 memory plate apiece.

Regarding this clone: The antigen is unknown.

Germline values: CDR1 SGHTA, CDR2 FQGNSA. V was pared by 4 bases and J by 3 bases, with 4 bases of the junction left unmatched. The CDR3 is made up of 15 amino acids. Findings and limits, study-wide: Naive subsets generally had larger estimated richness than memory subsets.

The healthy adult donors were HIV-negative and reported no recent acute infections or vaccinations. Running of the assay took place at deep level. TCRdb's copy holds only in-frame clones and misses some; the assay was immunoSEQ multiplex PCR. The sample contains 2.5 million or so clones, more than 80% of which appear only once. The chain links TRBV7-2 to TRBJ2-1; 9 bases line up with TRBD2. Sequencing used naive CD4+ T cells sorted from blood. Subset specified: CD45RA+ positively selected. The clonotype originates from a young man in good health. The CDR3 region has the DNA TGTGCCAGCAGCTCCCTAGCGGGAAACTACAATGAGCAGTTCTTC. Its protein is CASSSLAGNYNEQFF.